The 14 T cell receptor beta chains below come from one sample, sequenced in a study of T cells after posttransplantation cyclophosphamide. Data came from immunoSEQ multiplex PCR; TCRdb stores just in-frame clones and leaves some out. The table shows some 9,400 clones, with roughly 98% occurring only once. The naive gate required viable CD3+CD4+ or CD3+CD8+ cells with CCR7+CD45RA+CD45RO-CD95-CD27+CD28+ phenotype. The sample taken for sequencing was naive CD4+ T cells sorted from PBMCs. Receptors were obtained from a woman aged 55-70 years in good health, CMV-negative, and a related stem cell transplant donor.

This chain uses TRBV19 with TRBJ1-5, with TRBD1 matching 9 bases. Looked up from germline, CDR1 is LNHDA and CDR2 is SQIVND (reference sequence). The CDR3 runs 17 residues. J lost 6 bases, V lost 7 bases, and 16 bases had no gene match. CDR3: CASTGGVNRGHTQPQHF. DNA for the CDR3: TGTGCCAGTACGGGGGGAGTTAACAGGGGGCATACTCAGCCCCAGCATTTT. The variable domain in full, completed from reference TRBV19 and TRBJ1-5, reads DGGITQSPKYLFRKEGQNVTLSCEQNLNHDAMYWYRQDPGQGLRLIYYSQIVNDFQKGDIAEGYSVSREKKESFPLTVTSAQKNPTAFYLCASTGGVNRGHTQPQHFGDGTRLSIL.

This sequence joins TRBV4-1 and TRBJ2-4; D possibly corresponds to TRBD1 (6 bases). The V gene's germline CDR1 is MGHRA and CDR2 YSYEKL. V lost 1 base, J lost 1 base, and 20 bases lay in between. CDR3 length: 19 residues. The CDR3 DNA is TGCGCCAGCAGCCAAGCACCAAGGGGACACCGTCTGGCCAAAAACATTCAGTACTTC. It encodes CASSQAPRGHRLAKNIQYF.

The CDR3 spells CASSLNGGSNQPQHF. CDR3 in DNA: TGTGCCAGCTCACTTAACGGGGGTAGCAATCAGCCCCAGCATTTT. The V gene is TRBV18, the J gene TRBJ1-5; D is perhaps TRBD1 (5 bases). Germline values: CDR1 KGHSH, CDR2 LQKENI. V lost 4 bases, J lost 0 bases, and 10 bases lay in between. The CDR3 covers 15 residues.

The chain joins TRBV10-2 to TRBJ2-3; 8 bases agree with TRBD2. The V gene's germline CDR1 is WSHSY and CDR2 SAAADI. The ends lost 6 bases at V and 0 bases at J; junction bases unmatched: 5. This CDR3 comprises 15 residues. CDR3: CASRSSGASTDTQYF. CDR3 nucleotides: TGCGCCAGCAGGAGTAGCGGGGCTAGCACAGATACGCAGTATTTT.

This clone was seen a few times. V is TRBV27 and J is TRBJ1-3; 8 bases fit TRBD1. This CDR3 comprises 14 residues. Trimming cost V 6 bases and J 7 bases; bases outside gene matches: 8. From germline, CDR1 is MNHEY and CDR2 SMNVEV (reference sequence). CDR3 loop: CASRAGTGGNTIYF. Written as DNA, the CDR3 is TGTGCCAGCAGGGCCGGGACAGGAGGCAACACCATATATTTT.

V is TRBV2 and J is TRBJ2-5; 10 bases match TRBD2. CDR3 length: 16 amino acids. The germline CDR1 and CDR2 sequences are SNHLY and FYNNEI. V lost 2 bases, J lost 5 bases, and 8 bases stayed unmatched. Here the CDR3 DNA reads TGTGCCAGCAGTGAACCCGGCAGCGGGAGGGTGGAGACCCAGTACTTC. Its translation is CASSEPGSGRVETQYF.

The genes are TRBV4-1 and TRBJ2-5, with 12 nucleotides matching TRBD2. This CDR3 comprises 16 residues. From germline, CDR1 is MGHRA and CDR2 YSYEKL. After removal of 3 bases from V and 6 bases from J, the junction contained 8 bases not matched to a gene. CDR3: CASSQPLAGGGKTQYF. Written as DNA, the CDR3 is TGCGCCAGCAGCCAGCCTCTAGCGGGGGGGGGAAAGACCCAGTACTTC.

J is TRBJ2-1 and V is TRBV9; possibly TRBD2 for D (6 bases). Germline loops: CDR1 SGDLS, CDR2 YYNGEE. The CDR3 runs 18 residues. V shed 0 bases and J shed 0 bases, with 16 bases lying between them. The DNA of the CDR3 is TGTGCCAGCAGCGTAGGCGGGGCACGGGTTAGCTCCTACAATGAGCAGTTCTTC. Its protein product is CASSVGGARVSSYNEQFF.

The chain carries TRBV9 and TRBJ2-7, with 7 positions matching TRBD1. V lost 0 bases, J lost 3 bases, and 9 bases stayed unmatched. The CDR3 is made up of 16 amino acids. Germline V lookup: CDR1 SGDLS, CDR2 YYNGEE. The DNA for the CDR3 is TGTGCCAGCAGCGTAGCTTCCCGACAGGGCCTCTACGAGCAGTACTTC. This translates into CASSVASRQGLYEQYF.

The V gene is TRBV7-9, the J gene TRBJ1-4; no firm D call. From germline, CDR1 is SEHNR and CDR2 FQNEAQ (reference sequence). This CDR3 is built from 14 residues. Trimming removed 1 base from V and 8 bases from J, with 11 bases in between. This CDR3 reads CASSLDGRKEKLFF. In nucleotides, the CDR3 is TGTGCCAGCAGCTTAGACGGCAGGAAGGAAAAACTGTTTTTT.

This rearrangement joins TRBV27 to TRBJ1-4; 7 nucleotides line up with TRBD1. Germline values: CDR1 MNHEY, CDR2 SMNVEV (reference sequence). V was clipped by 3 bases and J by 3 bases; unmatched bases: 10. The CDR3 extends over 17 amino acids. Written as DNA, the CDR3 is TGTGCCAGCAGTTTGGCACCCCCTGGGACAGCTAATGAAAAACTGTTTTTT. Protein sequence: CASSLAPPGTANEKLFF.

CDR3 residues: CASSQFTGELFF. The CDR3 DNA reads as TGTGCCAGCAGTCAGTTTACCGGGGAGCTGTTTTTT. J is TRBJ2-2 and V is TRBV28; D call uncertain. The CDR3 totals 12 residues. V was trimmed by 5 bases and J by 5 bases, leaving 6 bases between them. Germline-derived CDR1 and CDR2 are MDHEN and SYDVKM.

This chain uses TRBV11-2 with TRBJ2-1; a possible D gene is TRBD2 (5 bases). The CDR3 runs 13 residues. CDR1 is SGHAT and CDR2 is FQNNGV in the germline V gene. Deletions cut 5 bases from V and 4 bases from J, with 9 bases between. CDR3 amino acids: CASSPGLYNEQFF. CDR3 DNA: TGTGCCAGCAGCCCAGGACTTTACAATGAGCAGTTCTTC.

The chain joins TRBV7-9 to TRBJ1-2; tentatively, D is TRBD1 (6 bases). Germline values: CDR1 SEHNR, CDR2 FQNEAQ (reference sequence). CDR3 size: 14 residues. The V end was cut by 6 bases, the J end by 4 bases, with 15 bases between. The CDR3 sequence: CASSSLQGTYGYTF. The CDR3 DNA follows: TGTGCCAGCAGTTCCCTACAGGGTACCTATGGCTACACCTTC.